This TCR beta chain was sequenced in a study of shared clonotypes between healthy human individuals. Findings of the study overall: Estimated richness was generally greater in naive than memory subsets.

The donor population consisted of healthy HIV-negative adults with no recent acute infections or vaccinations. V was pared by 4 bases and J by 5 bases, with 12 bases between. Germline CDR1 and CDR2: SGHTA and FQGNSA. CDR3 size: 15 residues. About this clone itself: Its target is unknown.

Original analysis: Filtering differed for immunoSEQ, which gave only junction sequences without quality scores. Assay used: immunoSEQ multiplex PCR; TCRdb lists only in-frame clones, some missing. That table gives V, J and clone size, and the DNA gave D and trimming. The sample lists 1 million to 1.3 million clones, about 84% occurring once. The V and J genes are TRBV7-2 and TRBJ2-6; perhaps TRBD2 as D (5 bases). This TCR was recovered from a man younger than 35 in good health. Some clones in this sample may be carry-over from other donors' samples. Sequencing input: memory CD4+ T cells from PBMCs. Subset: CD45RA-negative fraction. The CDR3 DNA reads TGTGCCAGCAGCTCCCTCGGGGTAAGGGCCAACGTCCTGACTTTC. It translates to CASSSLGVRANVLTF.